Detailed here is one T cell receptor (beta chain). The entry originates in a study of T cell changes during pregnancy in multiple sclerosis. Only in-frame clones appear in the TCRdb table, and some are missing; sequencing was by immunoSEQ multiplex PCR. The sample has fewer than 140,000 clones, roughly nine tenths seen once. The TCR originated in a female donor with multiple sclerosis, enrolled in a pregnancy study. Here the sequenced sample was peripheral blood, taken before pregnancy.

CDR3: CASSGVAGFYEQYF. CDR3 DNA sequence: TGTGCCAGTAGTGGGGTAGCGGGGTTCTACGAGCAGTACTTC. The chain recombines TRBV19 with TRBJ2-7, with 8 nucleotides matching TRBD2. The CDR3 extends over 14 amino acids. Losses at the gene ends were 5 bases for V and 3 bases for J; bases not matched to a gene: 6. Germline V gives CDR1 LNHDA, CDR2 SQIVND (reference sequence).